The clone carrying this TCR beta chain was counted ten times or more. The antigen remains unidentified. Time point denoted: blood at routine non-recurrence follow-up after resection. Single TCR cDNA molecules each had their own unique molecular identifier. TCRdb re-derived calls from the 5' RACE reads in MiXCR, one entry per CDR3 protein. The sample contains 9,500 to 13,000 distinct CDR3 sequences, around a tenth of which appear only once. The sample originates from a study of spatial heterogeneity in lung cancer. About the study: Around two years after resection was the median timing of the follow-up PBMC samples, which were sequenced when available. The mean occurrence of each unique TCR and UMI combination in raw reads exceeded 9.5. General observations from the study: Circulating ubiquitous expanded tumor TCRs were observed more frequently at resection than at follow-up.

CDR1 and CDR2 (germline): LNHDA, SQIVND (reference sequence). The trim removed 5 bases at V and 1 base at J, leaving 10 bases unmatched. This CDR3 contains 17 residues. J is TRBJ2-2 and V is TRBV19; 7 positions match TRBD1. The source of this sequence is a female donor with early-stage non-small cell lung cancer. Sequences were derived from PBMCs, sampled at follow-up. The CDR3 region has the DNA TGTGCCAGTAGTCCGGCCCCTGACAGGGTGAACACCGGGGAGCTGTTTTTT. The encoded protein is CASSPAPDRVNTGELFF.